This TCR beta chain was sequenced for a study of blood T cell repertoires in COVID-19. Study-wide context: In each case, the material was cDNA or gDNA derived from T cells, B-cell-depleted T cells, or PBMCs.

The protocol was immunoSEQ multiplex PCR, while the TCRdb copy is restricted to in-frame clones and leaves out a portion. Among approximately 300,000 clones, around 90% were seen once, and the ten largest hold around 0.97%. Looked up from germline, CDR1 is MGHDK and CDR2 is SYGVNS. The CDR3 consists of 12 residues. V lost 5 bases and J lost 6; bases outside the gene matches: 4. The TCR sequence derives from a woman between 40 and 50 years old with COVID-19, enrolled during active disease. This rearrangement joins TRBV25-1 to TRBJ2-7; 7 bases fit TRBD2. Sequencing was done on a sample of peripheral blood. The CDR3 loop reads CASSQGEGEQYF. The DNA for the CDR3 is TGTGCCAGCAGTCAAGGGGAGGGCGAGCAGTACTTC.